This entry lists 16 T cell receptor beta chains sequenced from one sample in a study of cytomegalovirus exposure and HLA in healthy donors. The PCR used 60 Vbeta and 13 Jbeta primers. Sequencing was performed with immunoSEQ multiplex PCR; in TCRdb, only in-frame clones are kept and a portion is missing. The data hold 150,000 to 200,000 clones, with roughly 80% observed a single time. The specimen was PBMCs. These receptors all stem from a woman aged 45 to 65 in good health and CMV-seropositive.

V and J are TRBV15 and TRBJ2-3; 8 bases are shared with TRBD2. The CDR3 spans 16 residues. Trimming removed 1 base from V and 4 bases from J; junction bases left unmatched: 7. Germline CDR1 and CDR2: LNHNV and YYDKDF (reference sequence). The chain's CDR3 is CATSRANLAGSDTQYF. DNA of the CDR3: TGTGCCACCAGCAGAGCAAATCTAGCGGGCTCAGATACGCAGTATTTT. The whole variable domain, filled in from reference TRBV15 and TRBJ2-3, reads DAMVIQNPRYQVTQFGKPVTLSCSQTLNHNVMYWYQQKSSQAPKLLFHYYDKDFNNEADTPDNFQSRRPNTSFCFLDIRSPGLGDTAMYLCATSRANLAGSDTQYFGPGTRLTVL.

The chain's CDR3 is CASSLAGPTNEKLFF. CDR3 sequence (DNA): TGCGCCAGCAGCTTGGCAGGGCCAACTAATGAAAAACTGTTTTTT. V usage is TRBV5-1 and J usage is TRBJ1-4; TRBD1 is a possible D gene (5 bases). The CDR3 contains 15 residues. Trimming removed 0 bases from V and 0 bases from J, with 6 bases in between. Per germline, CDR1 SGHRS and CDR2 YFSETQ.

This clone was found a few times. This same CDR3 is encoded by further DNA sequences in the sample. The chain recombines TRBV19 with TRBJ2-6, with D possibly TRBD1 on 5 matching bases. Germline CDR1 LNHDA, CDR2 SQIVND (reference sequence). This CDR3 comprises 15 residues. The germline V and J ends were trimmed by 2 bases and 2 bases, with 7 bases remaining between them. In nucleotides, the CDR3 is TGTGCCAGTAGTATAAGGGGAACTGGGGCCAACGTCCTGACTTTC. Protein sequence: CASSIRGTGANVLTF.

As regards this clone: The sample carries other DNA sequences with the same CDR3. J is TRBJ2-3 and V is TRBV10-3; D remains ambiguous. Germline lookup yields CDR1 ENHRY and CDR2 SYGVKD. V gave up 2 bases and J gave up 4 bases, with 7 bases separating them. The CDR3 runs 13 residues. CDR3 loop: CAISESSSDTQYF. CDR3 nucleotide sequence: TGTGCCATCAGTGAGAGTAGCTCAGATACGCAGTATTTT.

V gene TRBV18 combines with J gene TRBJ2-7; maybe TRBD1 (6 bases). CDR3 size: 15 residues. Looked up from germline, CDR1 is KGHSH and CDR2 is LQKENI. The V end was cut by 2 bases, the J end by 1 base, with 12 bases between. The CDR3: CASSPKPGDSYEQYF. DNA for the CDR3: TGTGCCAGCTCACCAAAGCCAGGGGATTCCTACGAGCAGTACTTC.

The chain employs TRBV2 and TRBJ2-7, with D unclear. The CDR3 extends over 12 amino acids. Trimming took 4 bases from V and 4 from J, leaving 8 bases between them. Per germline, CDR1 SNHLY and CDR2 FYNNEI. The CDR3 here is CASSVADYEQYF. Written as DNA, the CDR3 is TGTGCCAGCAGTGTTGCGGATTACGAGCAGTACTTC.

The chain couples TRBV11-2 to TRBJ2-2; D possibly corresponds to TRBD2 (7 bases). The V end was cut by 7 bases, the J end by 4 bases, with 16 bases between. CDR3 length equals 15 residues. Germline values: CDR1 SGHAT, CDR2 FQNNGV. The CDR3 region has the DNA TGTGCCAGCACCGGGGGGCGGGGAGGCACCGGGGAGCTGTTTTTT. Its protein product is CASTGGRGGTGELFF.

This rearrangement joins TRBV5-6 to TRBJ1-1, with D possibly being TRBD1 (5 bases). V lost 0 bases to trimming and J lost 1 base, with 13 bases between them. Germline CDR1 reads SGHDT; CDR2 reads YYEEEE. CDR3 length: 16 amino acids. The CDR3 bases are TGTGCCAGCAGCTTGGGTAGGGTGGGGGGGAACACTGAAGCTTTCTTT. Protein: CASSLGRVGGNTEAFF.

This clone has a single count. For the CDR3, the DNA is TGTGCCAGCTCACCACCCGGGGGGGGCAATCAGCCCCAGCATTTT. It codes for CASSPPGGGNQPQHF. The chain joins TRBV18 to TRBJ1-5; tentative D call: TRBD1 (5 bases). This CDR3 is built from 15 residues. Looked up from germline, CDR1 is KGHSH and CDR2 is LQKENI. V lost 0 bases to trimming and J lost 2 bases, with 8 bases between them. The full variable domain, rest sourced from reference TRBV18 and TRBJ1-5, is NAGVMQNPRHLVRRRGQEARLRCSPMKGHSHVYWYRQLPEEGLKFMVYLQKENIIDESGMPKERFSAEFPKEGPSILRIQQVVRGDSAAYFCASSPPGGGNQPQHFGDGTRLSIL.

This chain connects TRBV7-8 to TRBJ1-5; maybe TRBD1 (5 bases). Germline values: CDR1 SGHVS, CDR2 FQNEAQ. The CDR3 is 14 residues long. For the CDR3, the DNA is TGTGCTTTGCCGAGGGAGGGACGCAATCAGCCCCAGCATTTT. Amino acids: CALPREGRNQPQHF. Combining the CDR3 with reference TRBV7-8 and TRBJ1-5 gives the whole variable domain GAGVSQSPRYKVAKRGQDVALRCDPISGHVSLFWYQQALGQGPEFLTYFQNEAQLDKSGLPSDRFFAERPEGSVSTLKIQRTQQEDSAVYLCALPREGRNQPQHFGDGTRLSIL.

Regarding this clone: Germline and junction disagree at one end, which may indicate a read error. V gene TRBV7-9 combines with J gene TRBJ2-7; D call uncertain. The CDR3 has 12 residues. Germline V gives CDR1 SEHNR, CDR2 FQNEAQ (reference sequence). The CDR3 nucleotides are TGTTCCAGCAGCTTAGCTGGGCCTGAGCAGTACTTC. Translating it yields CSSSLAGPEQYF.

V is TRBV7-6 and J is TRBJ2-5; 7 bases are a match to TRBD2. The CDR3 runs 15 residues. The junction had 6 bases not matched to a gene; V was cut back by 0 bases and J by 5 bases. The germline CDR1 and CDR2 sequences are SGHVS and FNYEAQ. The CDR3 sequence: CASSLAGGYTETQYF. DNA for the CDR3: TGTGCCAGCAGCTTAGCGGGGGGGTATACGGAGACCCAGTACTTC.

This chain links TRBV5-1 with TRBJ1-1; TRBD1 aligns across 7 bases. The germline V gene has CDR1 SGHRS and CDR2 YFSETQ. This CDR3 contains 14 residues. J gave up 0 bases and V 6 bases, and 5 bases lay outside the gene matches. CDR3 bases: TGCGCCAGCACCCTTGACAGGGTGAACACTGAAGCTTTCTTT. Its protein product is CASTLDRVNTEAFF.

The V call is TRBV29-1, the J call TRBJ1-1; D ambiguous. CDR1 is SQVTM and CDR2 is ANQGSEA in the germline V gene. V dropped 6 bases and J dropped 1 base, with 15 bases sitting between them. CDR3 length equals 14 residues. The CDR3 reads CSVQKGGQNTEAFF. The CDR3 DNA reads as TGCAGCGTCCAAAAAGGAGGGCAGAACACTGAAGCTTTCTTT. The whole variable domain, filled in from reference TRBV29-1 and TRBJ1-1, reads SAVISQKPSRDICQRGTSLTIQCQVDSQVTMMFWYRQQPGQSLTLIATANQGSEATYESGFVIDKFPISRPNLTFSTLTVSNMSPEDSSIYLCSVQKGGQNTEAFFGQGTRLTVV.

The CDR3 DNA is TGTGCCATCAGTGAAACTTTTAACCTGGGGGCCTCAGATACGCAGTATTTT. It is translated as CAISETFNLGASDTQYF. V usage is TRBV10-3 and J usage is TRBJ2-3; TRBD1 is a possible D gene (6 bases). CDR1 is ENHRY and CDR2 is SYGVKD in the germline V gene. V was trimmed by 3 bases and J by 4 bases, leaving 20 bases between them. The CDR3 runs 17 residues.

The chain carries TRBV6-1 and TRBJ1-6; 8 bases map to TRBD1. The CDR3 consists of 15 residues. Losses at the gene ends were 4 bases for V and 7 bases for J; bases not matched to a gene: 6. CDR1 is MNHNS and CDR2 is SASEGT in the germline V gene. The DNA of the CDR3 is TGTGCCAGCAGTGCGCCGACAGGGGCCAATTCACCCCTCCACTTT. Its translation: CASSAPTGANSPLHF.